The rows below give T cell receptor beta chains drawn from one sample of a study of cytomegalovirus exposure and HLA in healthy donors. Repertoires were generated with immunoSEQ multiplex PCR, while TCRdb's copy carries only in-frame clones and drops some. The sample lists 100,000 or so clones, about 74% occurring once. Sequencing used PBMCs. These receptors all stem from a woman under 30 in good health and CMV-seropositive. CDR3s include the opening cysteine and the closing phenylalanine or tryptophan. D genes are given only for firm matches. A clone size is listed for some rows: how often the clone was seen (once, few, many), or a class if it is expanded.

d_gene,v_gene,len,abundance,j_gene,CDR3nt,CDR3aa
.,TRBV7-2,12,.,TRBJ2-1,TGTGCCAGCAGCTTAGCGGTCCAGGGGCCGTTCTTC,CASSLAVQGPFF
.,TRBV6-5,15,.,TRBJ1-3,TGTGCCAGCAGCCGATACAGGGACTCTGGAAACACCATATATTTT,CASSRYRDSGNTIYF
.,TRBV5-6,13,.,TRBJ2-5,TGTGCCAGCAGCTTGAGGACAGGGAGGGCCCAGTACTTC,CASSLRTGRAQYF
TRBD1,TRBV27,15,once,TRBJ2-1,TGTGCCAGCAGTTTCCCTGGGACAGGGAACAATGAGCAGTTCTTC,CASSFPGTGNNEQFF
TRBD1,TRBV27,14,.,TRBJ2-7,TGTGCCAGCAGTAGGGACAGGGGGCCCAACGAGCAGTACTTC,CASSRDRGPNEQYF
.,TRBV6-5,15,.,TRBJ2-1,TGTGCCAGCAGTTATAGCGCGAGCTCCTACAATGAGCAGTTCTTC,CASSYSASSYNEQFF
.,TRBV4-1,15,once,TRBJ2-5,TGCGCCAGCAGCTTACACCCGGGGTACCAAGAGACCCAGTACTTC,CASSLHPGYQETQYF
.,TRBV7-2,12,.,TRBJ2-7,TGTGCCAGCAGCTTAGCTAACTACGAGCAGTACTTC,CASSLANYEQYF
.,TRBV4-3,15,.,TRBJ2-7,TGCGCCAGCAGCCAAGGGCGCGGGGTGCGGAACGAGCAGTACTTC,CASSQGRGVRNEQYF
.,TRBV27,14,.,TRBJ2-7,TGTGCCAGCAGTCTTAGCAGGGGCTACTACGAGCAGTACTTC,CASSLSRGYYEQYF
TRBD2,TRBV7-6,15,few,TRBJ2-1,TGTGCCAGCAGCCCCGTAGCGGGAGCGGTCAATGAGCAGTTCTTC,CASSPVAGAVNEQFF
TRBD2,TRBV2,15,.,TRBJ2-1,TGTGCCAGCAGTGGACCGGGACTAGCGAGAAATGAGCAGTTCTTC,CASSGPGLARNEQFF
.,TRBV5-4,15,.,TRBJ2-3,TGTGCCAGCAGCTTGGTTGGGCGGGACACAGATACGCAGTATTTT,CASSLVGRDTDTQYF
TRBD2,TRBV5-1,16,.,TRBJ2-7,TGCGCCAGCAGCTGGAGCGGGACTAGCGGAACCTACGAGCAGTACTTC,CASSWSGTSGTYEQYF
TRBD2,TRBV7-3,15,.,TRBJ2-7,TGTGCCAGCAGCTCTAGCGGGGGCAGCTCCTACGAGCAGTACTTC,CASSSSGGSSYEQYF
TRBD2,TRBV28,14,.,TRBJ2-5,TGTGCCAGCAGTTTGGCGGGAGTCCAAGAGACCCAGTACTTC,CASSLAGVQETQYF
.,TRBV18,15,once,TRBJ1-2,TGTGCCAGCTCGACCGGAGGCGGGACGGGTTATGGCTACACCTTC,CASSTGGGTGYGYTF
TRBD1,TRBV11-2,15,.,TRBJ2-7,TGTGCCAGCAGCCGATTAGGACAGGGCCGCTACGAGCAGTACTTC,CASSRLGQGRYEQYF
.,TRBV19,14,few,TRBJ1-5,TGTGCCAGTAGTAACCTTCAGGGGTCCCCGCCCCAGCATTTT,CASSNLQGSPPQHF
.,TRBV7-9,14,.,TRBJ2-4,TGTGCCAGCAGCTCTGTGTTAGCCAAAAACATTCAGTACTTC,CASSSVLAKNIQYF
.,TRBV28,15,.,TRBJ1-5,TGTGCCAGCAGTTTAGGGGGGGTTAGCAATCAGCCCCAGCATTTT,CASSLGGVSNQPQHF
.,TRBV28,15,.,TRBJ1-2,TGTGCCAGCAGTTCCCACTCCCCAGGAAACTATGGCTACACCTTC,CASSSHSPGNYGYTF
.,TRBV7-9,14,.,TRBJ1-1,TGTGCCAGCAGCCCCCTCGGAGTGGGTACTGAAGCTTTCTTT,CASSPLGVGTEAFF
TRBD2,TRBV4-1,16,.,TRBJ2-1,TGCGCCAGCAGCCAAGAAGGACTAGCGGGATATTATGAGCAGTTCTTC,CASSQEGLAGYYEQFF
.,TRBV5-1,15,.,TRBJ2-1,TGCGCCAGCAGCTTGGGGCCGGGAGTTAACAATGAGCAGTTCTTC,CASSLGPGVNNEQFF
.,TRBV11-3,13,.,TRBJ1-1,TGTGCCAGCAGCCCAACTTTGGACACTGAAGCTTTCTTT,CASSPTLDTEAFF
.,TRBV6-5,15,few,TRBJ1-5,TGTGCCAGCAGTCCCACCACAGGGACGGGACAGCCCCAGCATTTT,CASSPTTGTGQPQHF
.,TRBV5-5,14,.,TRBJ2-2,TGTGCCAGCAGCTTGGCCCCCGGGTCCGGGGAGCTGTTTTTT,CASSLAPGSGELFF
.,TRBV25-1,14,.,TRBJ2-7,TGTGCCAGCAGTGAATCGGGGGATACCTACGAGCAGTACTTC,CASSESGDTYEQYF
.,TRBV7-9,17,.,TRBJ2-2,TGTGCCAGCACCGGGATCTACTCGACTGTCGGCACCGGGGAGCTGTTTTTT,CASTGIYSTVGTGELFF
TRBD1,TRBV7-6,16,.,TRBJ2-7,TGTGCCAGCAGCTTAGATGGGACAGGGGGTTACTACGAGCAGTACTTC,CASSLDGTGGYYEQYF
TRBD2,TRBV9,15,.,TRBJ2-3,TGTGCCAGCAGCGATGGGACTAGCGTGGCAGATACGCAGTATTTT,CASSDGTSVADTQYF
.,TRBV7-2,14,many,TRBJ1-3,TGTGCCAGCAGCTTACAGCCAGGGGGAAACACCATATATTTT,CASSLQPGGNTIYF
TRBD1,TRBV30,14,.,TRBJ1-6,TGTGCCTGGGAGCGGGACAGGGGAGTATCACCCCTCCACTTT,CAWERDRGVSPLHF
.,TRBV18,16,.,TRBJ2-7,TGTGCCAGCTCATCAGGGGCAGGCGGGGGCTTCTACGAGCAGTACTTC,CASSSGAGGGFYEQYF
.,TRBV20-1,11,.,TRBJ1-1,TGCAGTGCTCTCGGGGATACTGAAGCTTTCTTT,CSALGDTEAFF
.,TRBV28,14,.,TRBJ1-3,TGTGCCAGCAGTTCCGGGACAATCGTGTACACCATATATTTT,CASSSGTIVYTIYF
.,TRBV27,15,.,TRBJ2-7,TGTGCCAGCAGTCGAACGGGAGTCCTATCCTACGAGCAGTACTTC,CASSRTGVLSYEQYF
TRBD1,TRBV28,14,.,TRBJ1-2,TGTGCCAGCAGTCGGACAGGGGGGAACTATGGCTACACCTTC,CASSRTGGNYGYTF
TRBD2,TRBV5-1,15,.,TRBJ2-5,TGCGCCAGCAGCTCCGGGACTAGCGGTCAAGAGACCCAGTACTTC,CASSSGTSGQETQYF
.,TRBV7-2,15,.,TRBJ1-3,TGTGCCAGCAGCGCTATCGATAGCTCTGGAAACACCATATATTTT,CASSAIDSSGNTIYF
TRBD2,TRBV14,15,.,TRBJ2-1,TGTGCCAGCAGTAGGCTAGCGGGAGGTTGGAATGAGCAGTTCTTC,CASSRLAGGWNEQFF
TRBD1,TRBV27,15,.,TRBJ1-1,TGTGCCAGCAGTTACCGGGACAGGGGCTTCCCTGAAGCTTTCTTT,CASSYRDRGFPEAFF
.,TRBV18,11,.,TRBJ1-5,TGTGCCAGCTCACCAGACAAGACCCAGCATTTT,CASSPDKTQHF
TRBD2,TRBV27,15,.,TRBJ2-1,TGTGCCAGCAGTTTAGGGACTAGCGGGGTCAATGAGCAGTTCTTC,CASSLGTSGVNEQFF
.,TRBV4-3,16,.,TRBJ2-5,TGCGCCAGCAGCCAAGAGCCTACGGGGATAGGAGAGACCCAGTACTTC,CASSQEPTGIGETQYF
TRBD1,TRBV7-9,17,.,TRBJ2-2,TGTGCCAGCAGCCCGCGCTGGACAGGGGGCATCACCGGGGAGCTGTTTTTT,CASSPRWTGGITGELFF
.,TRBV29-1,10,few,TRBJ2-3,TGCAGCGGACACACTGATACGCAGTATTTT,CSGHTDTQYF
TRBD1,TRBV5-4,13,.,TRBJ2-5,TGTGCCAGCAGCTTTGGGACAGAAGAGACCCAGTACTTC,CASSFGTEETQYF